Below are 28 T cell receptor beta chains sequenced from a single sample in a study of regulatory T cells in long-lasting Graves disease. According to the study, TCR beta libraries were built with iRepertoire HTBI primers and CDR3-region Arm-PCR. TCRdb re-called the multiplex PCR reads through MiXCR, storing one row per CDR3 protein. The table has 450,000 to 650,000 distinct CDR3 sequences, 15% to 20% seen once. Time point indicated: newly diagnosed GD, antithyroid drugs for less than 3 months. The TCR library was prepared using RNA isolated from PBMCs. The sample was also linked to a second study, of T cells in Graves' hyperthyroidism and ophthalmopathy.

Here the sequenced sample was peripheral blood mononuclear cells (PBMCs), taken at new diagnosis, from a patient treated with antithyroid drugs. The receptors come from a woman aged 40-65 years with Graves disease.

This clonotype was recorded at least ten times. J is TRBJ1-1 and V is TRBV5-1, with 7 bases that match TRBD1. V lost 0 bases and J lost 5; bases outside the gene matches: 10. Germline V lookup: CDR1 SGHRS, CDR2 YFSETQ. The CDR3 extends over 16 amino acids. CDR3 region: CASSLEPTGVETEAFF. In DNA form, the CDR3 reads TGCGCCAGCAGCTTGGAACCCACAGGGGTTGAGACTGAAGCTTTCTTT.

In its sample, this clonotype was seen many times. The chain joins TRBV5-1 to TRBJ2-3, with D possibly TRBD2 on 6 matching bases. V was pared by 0 bases and J by 4 bases, with 15 bases between. Germline V lookup: CDR1 SGHRS, CDR2 YFSETQ. The CDR3 covers 16 residues. The CDR3 here is CASSLGGTHGADTQYF. CDR3 coding DNA: TGCGCCAGCAGCTTGGGAGGGACTCATGGGGCAGATACGCAGTATTTT.

The chain has TRBV15 and TRBJ1-5; D remains ambiguous. CDR1 and CDR2 from the germline V gene are LNHNV and YYDKDF (reference sequence). This CDR3 has 13 residues. V lost 1 base and J 3 bases, leaving 4 bases between the germline ends. CDR3 nucleotides: TGTGCCACCAGCAGAGTCGTCAATCAGCCCCAGCATTTT. This gives the protein CATSRVVNQPQHF.

This sequence joins TRBV20-1 and TRBJ1-3; no definite D call. The CDR3 sequence is 15 residues long. The germline gives CDR1 DFQATT, CDR2 SNEGSKA (reference sequence). V was trimmed by 0 bases and J by 2 bases, leaving 11 bases between them. DNA of the CDR3: TGCAGTGCTAGAGATGACCTAGGGACTGGAAACACCATATATTTT. It encodes CSARDDLGTGNTIYF.

The sample holds many counts of this clonotype. The chain carries TRBV6-2 or TRBV6-3 and TRBJ1-1, with unresolved D. The germline V gene encodes CDR1 MNHEY and CDR2 SVGEGT. The length of the CDR3 is 13 residues. The V and J ends lost 6 bases and 2 bases respectively, with 10 bases between them. The CDR3 DNA reads TGTGCCAGCAGGCTTGGGAGAAACACTGAAGCTTTCTTT. Residues: CASRLGRNTEAFF.

This clonotype appeared a few times. The chain joins TRBV12-3 or TRBV12-4 to TRBJ2-7; 10 positions agree with TRBD2. This CDR3 has 14 residues. After removal of 6 bases from V and 6 bases from J, the junction contained 8 bases not matched to a gene. CDR3 in amino acids: CASRLAGYFSEQYF. CDR3 bases: TGTGCCAGCAGACTAGCGGGGTATTTTAGCGAGCAGTACTTC.

This clonotype has at least ten counts. This chain links TRBV6-5 with TRBJ2-1; perhaps TRBD2 as D (7 bases). The CDR3 totals 14 residues. CDR1 is MNHEY and CDR2 is SVGAGI in the germline V gene. Trimming took off 4 bases at V and 7 bases at J, with 14 bases between the two ends. CDR3 nucleotides: TGTGCCAGCAGTTCATACAGGGAGGGTAATGAGCAGTTCTTC. This codes for CASSSYREGNEQFF.

This clonotype was counted at least ten times. This chain connects TRBV7-2 to TRBJ1-5, with 8 bases identical to TRBD1. Germline V gene sequence: CDR1 SGHTA, CDR2 FQGNSA. V was clipped by 3 bases and J by 7 bases; unmatched bases: 11. The CDR3 is 16 amino acids. The CDR3 loop reads CASSFVGTGFGQPQHF. The CDR3 DNA follows: TGTGCCAGCAGCTTTGTCGGGACAGGTTTCGGCCAGCCCCAGCATTTT.

The V call is TRBV18, the J call TRBJ1-4; D remains unclear. V lost 6 bases, J lost 0 bases, and 8 bases lay in between. This CDR3 region has 14 residues. The V gene's germline CDR1 is KGHSH and CDR2 LQKENI. The CDR3 loop is CASSWGATNEKLFF. The CDR3 DNA sequence: TGTGCCAGCTCGTGGGGAGCAACTAATGAAAAACTGTTTTTT.

Worth noting for this clonotype: Possible read error: a much larger clone is one base away. Here the CDR3 DNA reads TGTGCCAGCAATTTACAGGGATTTTATCAGCCCCAGCAGTTT. Translated: CASNLQGFYQPQQF. This chain links TRBV12-3 or TRBV12-4 with TRBJ1-5; D is possibly TRBD1 (6 bases). The CDR3 is 14 amino acids.

The rearrangement joins TRBV5-1 to TRBJ2-5, with 11 nucleotides matching TRBD2. V trimming: 3 bases; J trimming: 2 bases; junction bases outside the gene matches: 3. Per germline, CDR1 SGHRS and CDR2 YFSETQ. The CDR3 extends over 15 amino acids. CDR3 protein: CASSSLAGGQETQYF. CDR3 in DNA: TGCGCCAGCAGCTCGCTAGCGGGGGGACAAGAGACCCAGTACTTC.

This clonotype was seen a few times. CDR3 bases: TGTGCCAGTAGAGGATGGCTAGCTGAAGCTTTCTTT. This codes for CASRGWLAEAFF. V is TRBV19 and J is TRBJ1-1; no firm D call. With 6 bases removed from V and 6 bases from J, the gap between germline ends came to 11 bases. The CDR3 extends over 12 amino acids. Germline-derived CDR1 and CDR2 are LNHDA and SQIVND (reference sequence).

V gene TRBV6-5 combines with J gene TRBJ1-6; D is perhaps TRBD1 (6 bases). CDR1 MNHEY and CDR2 SVGAGI come from the germline V gene. The CDR3 loop spans 15 amino acids. V gave up 2 bases and J gave up 9 bases, with 14 bases separating them. The CDR3 sequence: CASSYIQGQGSPLHF. CDR3 DNA: TGTGCCAGCAGTTACATTCAGGGGCAAGGTTCACCCCTCCACTTT.

Many counts were recorded for this clonotype. This chain uses TRBV12-3 or TRBV12-4 with TRBJ1-2; D not certain. CDR3 length: 13 residues. V was clipped by 3 bases and J by 5 bases, with 10 bases between them. The CDR3 loop reads CASSFDGRYGYTF. In DNA form, the CDR3 reads TGTGCCAGCAGTTTCGACGGAAGATATGGCTACACCTTC.

This clonotype was counted at least ten times. The gene calls are TRBV20-1 and TRBJ1-1; the D gene is possibly TRBD1 (5 bases). V shed 6 bases and J shed 0 bases, with 14 bases lying between them. CDR1 is DFQATT and CDR2 is SNEGSKA in the germline V gene (reference sequence). The CDR3 length is 14 residues. The CDR3: CSALLGVMNTEAFF. CDR3 DNA: TGCAGTGCCCTTCTAGGGGTCATGAACACTGAAGCTTTCTTT.

This clonotype was seen many times. This sequence joins TRBV7-2 and TRBJ2-7, with 7 bases that match TRBD1. The CDR3 is 15 residues long. The V gene's germline CDR1 is SGHTA and CDR2 FQGNSA. Losses at the gene ends were 6 bases for V and 2 bases for J; bases not matched to a gene: 10. The CDR3 sequence: CASRRDHTGAYEQYF. CDR3 in DNA: TGTGCCAGCAGGAGGGACCACACAGGGGCCTACGAGCAGTACTTC.

This clonotype was seen only a few times. The chain joins TRBV6-2 or TRBV6-3 to TRBJ1-6; 9 bases match TRBD1. Germline CDR1 MNHEY, CDR2 SVGEGT. CDR3 length: 19 residues. V dropped 0 bases and J dropped 0; count of bases not matched to a gene: 6. In DNA, the CDR3 is TGTGCCAGCAGTTACTCAGGGACAGGGATGAGCTCCTATAATTCACCCCTCCACTTT. Its protein product is CASSYSGTGMSSYNSPLHF.

In nucleotides, the CDR3 is TGTGCCAGCAGTGGGGGCTGGGGTAATTCACCCCTCCACTTT. Protein sequence: CASSGGWGNSPLHF. The genes are TRBV3-1 and TRBJ1-6; tentatively, D is TRBD1 (6 bases). This CDR3 region has 14 residues. Germline V gene data show CDR1 as LGHDT and CDR2 as YNNKEL (reference sequence). The ends were cut back, 6 bases at V and 6 bases at J, with 12 bases in the middle.

This clonotype showed up many times. The gene calls are TRBV12-3 or TRBV12-4 and TRBJ1-2; a weak D match, TRBD1 (5 bases). The CDR3 covers 13 residues. V lost 2 bases to trimming and J lost 4 bases, with 8 bases between them. The CDR3 loop is CASSLKGSYGYTF. The CDR3 DNA reads as TGTGCCAGCAGTTTAAAGGGGTCCTATGGCTACACCTTC.

This clonotype has only a few counts. The chain is built from TRBV6-5 and TRBJ2-3; maybe TRBD1 (6 bases). Germline lookup yields CDR1 MNHEY and CDR2 SVGAGI. This CDR3 is 15 amino acids long. With 0 bases removed from V and 6 bases from J, the gap between germline ends came to 13 bases. As DNA, the CDR3 is TGTGCCAGCAGTTACTCTCTAGGGACATCCGATACGCAGTATTTT. It encodes CASSYSLGTSDTQYF.

This clonotype came up many times. The rearrangement joins TRBV12-3 or TRBV12-4 to TRBJ2-2, with a possible D match to TRBD1 (6 bases). The CDR3 extends over 15 amino acids. V shed 3 bases and J shed 0 bases, with 8 bases lying between them. In DNA, the CDR3 is TGTGCCAGCAGTTTGGGGACACCGAACACCGGGGAGCTGTTTTTT. The encoded protein is CASSLGTPNTGELFF.

This clonotype was picked up a small number of times. CDR3 loop: CASSYKDTLYGYTF. The CDR3 DNA reads TGTGCCAGCAGTTACAAAGACACTCTCTATGGCTACACCTTC. The chain has TRBV6-5 and TRBJ1-2; no firm D call. Trimming took off 2 bases at V and 4 bases at J, with 11 bases between the two ends. CDR3 length equals 14 residues. The germline V gene encodes CDR1 MNHEY and CDR2 SVGAGI.

This clonotype was recorded at least ten times. This sequence joins TRBV20-1 and TRBJ2-5, with TRBD2 matching 11 bases. This CDR3 has 14 residues. Germline V lookup: CDR1 DFQATT, CDR2 SNEGSKA (reference sequence). V was clipped by 5 bases and J by 5 bases; unmatched bases: 7. The CDR3 coding sequence is TGCAGTGCTTCCATACTAGCGGGGGTTGAGACCCAGTACTTC. Its translation: CSASILAGVETQYF.

This clonotype has ten or more counts. The CDR3 region is CASIGREKLFF. The CDR3 DNA follows: TGTGCCAGCATTGGCAGGGAAAAACTGTTTTTT. J is TRBJ1-4 and V is TRBV2, with unresolved D. The germline V and J ends were trimmed by 7 bases and 8 bases, with 8 bases remaining between them. This CDR3 spans 11 amino acids. Germline V gene lookup returns CDR1 SNHLY and CDR2 FYNNEI. Variable domain in full (rest from reference TRBV2 and TRBJ1-4): EPEVTQTPSHQVTQMGQEVILRCVPISNHLYFYWYRQILGQKVEFLVSFYNNEISEKSEIFDDQFSVERPDGSNFTLKIRSTKLEDSAMYFCASIGREKLFFGSGTQLSVL.

This chain joins TRBV2 and TRBJ2-1, with 11 bases identical to TRBD2. The CDR3 spans 15 residues. Germline trimming cut 6 bases from V and 6 bases from J; bases unmatched to any gene: 7. Germline V lookup: CDR1 SNHLY, CDR2 FYNNEI. This CDR3 reads CASSISGGAPNEQFF. The DNA of the CDR3 is TGTGCCAGCAGCATTAGCGGGGGGGCCCCCAATGAGCAGTTCTTC.

The rearrangement links TRBV4-1 to TRBJ2-7; D uncertain. CDR3 length equals 14 residues. V lost 3 bases to trimming and J lost 5 bases, with 14 bases between them. From germline, CDR1 is MGHRA and CDR2 YSYEKL. The CDR3 region is CASSHGPEANEQYF. In DNA form, the CDR3 reads TGCGCCAGCAGCCACGGCCCTGAGGCTAACGAGCAGTACTTC.

This clonotype was observed a few times. V is TRBV7-9 and J is TRBJ2-2, with 7 bases that match TRBD2. The trim removed 6 bases at V and 3 bases at J, leaving 7 bases unmatched. Germline lookup yields CDR1 SEHNR and CDR2 FQNEAQ (reference sequence). The CDR3 spans 15 residues. As DNA, the CDR3 is TGTGCCAGCAGATCCTCGGGGGGATACACCGGGGAGCTGTTTTTT. It yields the protein CASRSSGGYTGELFF.

This clonotype was picked up a small number of times. The chain carries TRBV10-3 and TRBJ1-1; D not resolved. The CDR3 is 15 amino acids. With 4 bases removed from V and 4 bases from J, the gap between germline ends came to 16 bases. Germline values: CDR1 ENHRY, CDR2 SYGVKD. The CDR3 region is CAISVGLAGGTEAFF. CDR3 nucleotide sequence: TGTGCCATCAGTGTTGGACTCGCCGGAGGCACTGAAGCTTTCTTT.